A single sample gave rise to the 32 T cell receptor beta chains below, sequenced in a study of shared clonotypes between healthy human individuals. TCRdb keeps only in-frame clones here, not all; method: immunoSEQ multiplex PCR. The repertoire holds hundreds of thousands of clones, with roughly 80% as singletons. The source material was PBMCs. The source of these receptors is a woman aged 40-49 years in good health. Some clones in this sample may be carry-over from other donors' samples.

The V gene is TRBV19, the J gene TRBJ2-1; the match to TRBD1 covers 10 bases. The CDR3 sequence is 14 residues long. Per germline, CDR1 LNHDA and CDR2 SQIVND (reference sequence). Trimming removed 5 bases from V and 10 bases from J; junction bases left unmatched: 8. CDR3 sequence: CASSLGQGFLEQFF. The CDR3 bases are TGTGCCAGTAGTCTGGGACAGGGGTTCTTGGAGCAGTTCTTC.

The V call is TRBV6-1, the J call TRBJ2-1; D tentatively reads TRBD1 or TRBD2 (5 bases each). This CDR3 comprises 15 residues. Trimming stripped 7 bases from V and 4 bases from J, with 17 bases between. The V gene's germline CDR1 is MNHNS and CDR2 SASEGT. In DNA form, the CDR3 reads TGTGCCAGCATCGATACTAGGACACCATACAATGAGCAGTTCTTC. Amino acid sequence: CASIDTRTPYNEQFF.

V is TRBV5-1 and J is TRBJ2-6; the D gene could be TRBD1 or TRBD2 (6 bases each). The CDR3 consists of 16 residues. The germline V and J ends were trimmed by 4 bases and 2 bases, with 13 bases remaining between them. Germline-derived CDR1 and CDR2 are SGHRS and YFSETQ. The CDR3 DNA reads TGCGCCAGCAGCGTAACCGGGGGCCCTGGGGCCAACGTCCTGACTTTC. It codes for CASSVTGGPGANVLTF.

The J gene is TRBJ2-7, the V gene TRBV28; D unclear. V was clipped by 3 bases and J by 3 bases, with 6 bases between them. The CDR3 sequence is 12 residues long. Germline lookup yields CDR1 MDHEN and CDR2 SYDVKM. CDR3 nucleotides: TGTGCCAGCAGTTTGTATGGCTACGAGCAGTACTTC. It translates to CASSLYGYEQYF.

The rearrangement uses TRBV18 and TRBJ2-1; TRBD2 agrees at 10 bases. V dropped 3 bases and J dropped 8; count of bases not matched to a gene: 7. The germline V gene encodes CDR1 KGHSH and CDR2 LQKENI. The CDR3 spans 15 residues. The CDR3 sequence is CASSPASGRSYEQFF. DNA for the CDR3: TGTGCCAGCTCACCCGCTAGCGGGAGATCCTATGAGCAGTTCTTC.

V is TRBV7-9 and J is TRBJ2-1; D is ambiguous. Looked up from germline, CDR1 is SEHNR and CDR2 is FQNEAQ (reference sequence). The CDR3 covers 14 residues. Trimming pared 8 bases from V and 1 base from J, leaving 12 bases between. CDR3 nucleotide sequence: TGTGCCAGCCAGACTGTGGATTCCTACAATGAGCAGTTCTTC. Encoded protein: CASQTVDSYNEQFF.

The chain carries TRBV27 and TRBJ2-3, with 9 bases fitting TRBD1. This CDR3 is built from 19 residues. Germline lookup yields CDR1 MNHEY and CDR2 SMNVEV (reference sequence). The V and J ends lost 2 bases and 1 base, in that order; junction bases with no gene match: 13. CDR3 sequence: CASSLSPPGGQGGTDTQYF. The CDR3 DNA follows: TGTGCCAGCAGTTTAAGCCCCCCGGGGGGACAGGGAGGCACAGATACGCAGTATTTT.

The V and J genes are TRBV28 and TRBJ2-3, with 12 nucleotides matching TRBD2. The CDR3 runs to 15 residues. The V and J ends lost 7 bases and 5 bases, in that order; junction bases with no gene match: 7. Germline V gene lookup returns CDR1 MDHEN and CDR2 SYDVKM. This CDR3 is CASNLAGGPGDTQYF. The CDR3 bases are TGTGCCAGCAACCTAGCGGGAGGGCCCGGAGATACGCAGTATTTT.

J is TRBJ1-5 and V is TRBV18; D remains ambiguous. CDR3 length: 16 amino acids. V shed 0 bases and J shed 4 bases, with 13 bases lying between them. CDR1 is KGHSH and CDR2 is LQKENI in the germline V gene. CDR3 coding DNA: TGTGCCAGCTCACCACCTGGTCCGACTTCAAATCAGCCCCAGCATTTT. Protein product: CASSPPGPTSNQPQHF.

In regard to this clone: The identical CDR3 is also encoded by other nucleotide sequences in the sample. The rearrangement uses TRBV18 and TRBJ1-2; no clear D. Germline assignment: CDR1 KGHSH and CDR2 LQKENI. Deletions cut 3 bases from V and 2 bases from J, with 7 bases between. The CDR3 extends over 13 amino acids. Written as DNA, the CDR3 is TGTGCCAGCTCACCTGACGGGAACTATGGCTACACCTTC. It codes for CASSPDGNYGYTF. The entire variable domain, with the rest obtained from reference TRBV18 and TRBJ1-2, is as follows: NAGVMQNPRHLVRRRGQEARLRCSPMKGHSHVYWYRQLPEEGLKFMVYLQKENIIDESGMPKERFSAEFPKEGPSILRIQQVVRGDSAAYFCASSPDGNYGYTFGSGTRLTVV.

V is TRBV5-6 and J is TRBJ2-3, with 9 bases lining up with TRBD1. The CDR3 is made up of 15 amino acids. Germline V gives CDR1 SGHDT, CDR2 YYEEEE. With V trimmed by 2 bases and J by 1 base, 2 bases remained unmatched. CDR3 bases: TGTGCCAGCAGCTTCTGGACAGGGGGCACAGATACGCAGTATTTT. Translation gives CASSFWTGGTDTQYF.

The J gene is TRBJ1-5, the V gene TRBV11-2; possibly TRBD1 for D (5 bases). This CDR3 contains 12 residues. The V gene lost 1 base and the J gene lost 7 bases, with 5 bases spanning the gap. Germline CDR1 SGHAT, CDR2 FQNNGV. CDR3 protein: CASSLAGQPQHF. The CDR3 DNA reads TGTGCCAGCAGCTTAGCAGGGCAGCCCCAGCATTTT.

This clone was detected only once. The chain has TRBV10-3 and TRBJ2-7; the D gene is possibly TRBD1 (5 bases). Germline CDR1 and CDR2: ENHRY and SYGVKD. This CDR3 has 15 residues. Trimming removed 3 bases from V and 2 bases from J, with 14 bases in between. The CDR3 coding sequence is TGTGCCATCAGTGATTCGTCAGGGAACACCTACGAGCAGTACTTC. Its translation: CAISDSSGNTYEQYF.

The rearrangement joins TRBV28 to TRBJ1-1; perhaps TRBD1 as D (5 bases). The CDR3 contains 18 residues. Germline V gives CDR1 MDHEN, CDR2 SYDVKM. Trimming took off 6 bases at V and 0 bases at J, with 23 bases between the two ends. CDR3 DNA sequence: TGTGCCAGCAGATCGCGGTTCCTCGGGGGAATTATGAACACTGAAGCTTTCTTT. Translation: CASRSRFLGGIMNTEAFF.

The gene calls are TRBV19 and TRBJ2-2; 8 bases align to TRBD2. The J segment lost 6 bases and the V segment lost 3 bases, leaving 6 bases of the junction unmatched. From germline, CDR1 is LNHDA and CDR2 SQIVND (reference sequence). There are 15 residues in the CDR3. The CDR3 loop reads CASSMVAGSAGELFF. Written as DNA, the CDR3 is TGTGCCAGTAGTATGGTAGCGGGATCGGCCGGGGAGCTGTTTTTT.

The V call is TRBV29-1, the J call TRBJ1-1, with D hard to call. Germline V gene sequence: CDR1 SQVTM, CDR2 ANQGSEA. The CDR3 contains 8 residues. Trimming cost V 7 bases and J 11 bases, with 8 bases left between them. In nucleotides, the CDR3 is TGCAGCGCAGCGGGGGCTTTCTTT. Translating it yields CSAAGAFF.

This clone was seen a single time. The chain links TRBV12-2 to TRBJ2-1; whether TRBD1, the table's D call, matches the DNA was not checked. TRBV12-2 is given as a pseudogene. The CDR3 length is 12 residues. The CDR3 reads CASRGDLNEQFF. DNA of the CDR3: TGTGCAAGTCGGGGCGATTTAAATGAGCAGTTCTTC.

The rearrangement uses TRBV19 and TRBJ2-3, with TRBD2 matching over 7 bases. Losses at the gene ends were 0 bases for V and 1 base for J; bases not matched to a gene: 16. Per the germline V gene, CDR1 is LNHDA and CDR2 is SQIVND (reference sequence). The CDR3 consists of 20 residues. CDR3: CASSIDSARRASGRTDTQYF. The CDR3 DNA is TGTGCCAGTAGTATAGATTCAGCCAGGCGGGCTAGCGGCCGCACAGATACGCAGTATTTT.

The J gene is TRBJ1-4, the V gene TRBV6-1; D is uncertain. Germline lookup yields CDR1 MNHNS and CDR2 SASEGT. The V and J ends lost 3 bases and 7 bases respectively, with 18 bases between them. The CDR3 totals 16 residues. The CDR3, as DNA: TGTGCCAGCAGTGACCCGGGATACCCACGCGGTGAAAAACTGTTTTTT. Protein product: CASSDPGYPRGEKLFF.

The chain uses TRBV13 and TRBJ2-3; no definite D call. Trimming took 5 bases from V and 4 from J, leaving 10 bases between them. Germline-derived CDR1 and CDR2 are PRHDT and FYEKMQ (reference sequence). This CDR3 has 13 residues. CDR3 protein: CASSPLNSDTQYF. The CDR3 DNA sequence: TGTGCCAGCAGCCCCCTAAATTCAGATACGCAGTATTTT.

On this clone: The identical CDR3 is also encoded by other nucleotide sequences in the sample. The genes are TRBV7-2 and TRBJ2-2, with 9 bases lining up with TRBD1. The CDR3 sequence is 15 residues long. Germline-derived CDR1 and CDR2 are SGHTA and FQGNSA. V gave up 4 bases and J gave up 4 bases; unmatched junction bases: 4. In DNA, the CDR3 is TGTGCCAGCAGCTCCAGACAGGGGGGCACCGGGGAGCTGTTTTTT. Protein product: CASSSRQGGTGELFF.

The CDR3 coding sequence is TGTGCCAGCAATCGTAAAGTAAGCTCCTACGAGCAGTACTTC. This gives the protein CASNRKVSSYEQYF. The chain recombines TRBV27 with TRBJ2-7; D not certain. Trimming took off 7 bases at V and 0 bases at J, with 13 bases between the two ends. CDR3 length: 14 residues. The V gene's germline CDR1 is MNHEY and CDR2 SMNVEV (reference sequence).

This clone was recorded many times. V and J are TRBV7-6 and TRBJ2-5, with 8 bases that match TRBD1. This CDR3 is built from 13 residues. The germline gives CDR1 SGHVS, CDR2 FNYEAQ. Losses at the gene ends were 4 bases for V and 5 bases for J; bases not matched to a gene: 3. The CDR3 nucleotides are TGTGCCAGCAGCTCGGACAGGGCGGAGACCCAGTACTTC. It translates to CASSSDRAETQYF.

The chain carries TRBV9 and TRBJ2-3, with 7 bases aligning to TRBD2. The CDR3 has 15 amino acids. Trimming removed 2 bases from V and 1 base from J; junction bases left unmatched: 4. Per germline, CDR1 SGDLS and CDR2 YYNGEE. In DNA, the CDR3 is TGTGCCAGCAGCGTCGGGAGGTTGGGCACAGATACGCAGTATTTT. Protein: CASSVGRLGTDTQYF.

CDR3 region: CASSIDPRESTGELFF. As DNA, the CDR3 is TGTGCCAGTAGTATAGACCCCCGGGAGAGTACCGGGGAGCTGTTTTTT. The chain joins TRBV19 to TRBJ2-2; D is possibly TRBD2 (6 bases). CDR1 is LNHDA and CDR2 is SQIVND in the germline V gene (reference sequence). The CDR3 contains 16 residues. Trimming removed 0 bases at V and 5 bases at J, with 13 bases between. Full variable domain (remainder filled in from reference TRBV19 and TRBJ2-2): DGGITQSPKYLFRKEGQNVTLSCEQNLNHDAMYWYRQDPGQGLRLIYYSQIVNDFQKGDIAEGYSVSREKKESFPLTVTSAQKNPTAFYLCASSIDPRESTGELFFGEGSRLTVL.

This clone occurred once. The rearrangement uses TRBV7-3 and TRBJ2-2; weak D call: TRBD1 (6 bases). The CDR3 is 14 residues long. The V and J ends lost 1 base and 7 bases respectively, with 10 bases between them. Germline CDR1 SGHTA, CDR2 FQGTGA. The chain's CDR3 is CASSLSRGGGELFF. CDR3 nucleotide sequence: TGTGCCAGCAGCTTAAGCAGGGGTGGCGGGGAGCTGTTTTTT.

This clone has just one count. The chain is built from TRBV14 and TRBJ1-2, with D tentatively TRBD1 (6 bases). CDR1 is SGHDN, CDR2 FVKESK, per germline. Trimming left V 2 bases short and J 7 bases short, with 11 bases between. The CDR3 has 13 residues. This CDR3 is CASSQRGAFGYTF. CDR3 nucleotides: TGTGCCAGCAGCCAACGGGGGGCGTTTGGCTACACCTTC. The full variable domain, in which reference TRBV14 and TRBJ1-2 provide the parts outside the CDR3, is EAGVTQFPSHSVIEKGQTVTLRCDPISGHDNLYWYRRVMGKEIKFLLHFVKESKQDESGMPNNRFLAERTGGTYSTLKVQPAELEDSGVYFCASSQRGAFGYTFGSGTRLTVV.

This chain joins TRBV20-1 and TRBJ1-2, with unresolved D. The CDR3 loop spans 11 amino acids. Looked up from germline, CDR1 is DFQATT and CDR2 is SNEGSKA (reference sequence). Trimming removed 6 bases at V and 8 bases at J, with 13 bases between. CDR3 amino acids: CSALWWLGYTF. The CDR3 DNA follows: TGCAGTGCACTTTGGTGGCTAGGCTACACCTTC.

V is TRBV28 and J is TRBJ2-5, with 7 bases aligning to TRBD2. Germline V CDR1 and CDR2: MDHEN, SYDVKM. Unmatched junction bases numbered 7, after V lost 1 base and J lost 5 bases. This CDR3 has 15 amino acids. The CDR3 sequence: CASSLSGEGGETQYF. CDR3 in DNA: TGTGCCAGCAGTTTATCCGGGGAGGGAGGGGAGACCCAGTACTTC.

In its sample, this clone was seen once. The rearrangement uses TRBV4-1 and TRBJ2-2; no definite D call. CDR1 is MGHRA and CDR2 is YSYEKL in the germline V gene. Trimming pared 0 bases from V and 6 bases from J, leaving 8 bases between. CDR3 length equals 14 residues. The CDR3, as DNA: TGCGCCAGCAGCCAAGAGCAGGTCCCCGGGGAGCTGTTTTTT. It yields the protein CASSQEQVPGELFF.

This chain connects TRBV7-9 to TRBJ2-3, with TRBD1 as a possible D gene (6 bases). The germline CDR1 and CDR2 sequences are SEHNR and FQNEAQ (reference sequence). The V and J ends lost 1 base and 1 base respectively, with 15 bases between them. The CDR3 consists of 17 residues. This chain's CDR3 is CASSLGAAGAGTDTQYF. CDR3 DNA sequence: TGTGCCAGCAGCTTAGGGGCGGCAGGGGCTGGCACAGATACGCAGTATTTT.

The chain has TRBV27 and TRBJ2-5; D is uncertain. Trimming removed 2 bases from V and 2 bases from J, with 6 bases in between. Germline-derived CDR1 and CDR2 are MNHEY and SMNVEV (reference sequence). The CDR3 runs 13 residues. CDR3 loop: CASSLARQETQYF. Here the CDR3 DNA reads TGTGCCAGCAGTTTAGCCCGGCAAGAGACCCAGTACTTC.